What follows are 21 T cell receptor beta chains derived from one specimen sequenced in a study of Ad26.COV2.S vaccination and SARS-CoV-2 variants. The assay was immunoSEQ multiplex PCR, and TCRdb's table has in-frame clones only and misses some. Found here are roughly 380,000 clones, roughly 90% of them singletons; the top ten hold roughly 4%. Treatment: 15 to 20 received Ad26.COV2.S at low or high dose, single or two shots; 5 received placebo; per-sample allocation not given. Sampling was performed 63 days after the first vaccine or placebo injection. Source: peripheral blood, taken in a trial of Ad26.COV2.S vaccine versus placebo. The receptors were sampled from a person aged 18-60 years who received the Ad26.COV2.S COVID-19 vaccine or a placebo.

The CDR3 nucleotides are TGTGCCAGCAGCCCCTCCCGGGACAGCGCCAATGAGCAGTTCTTC. Residues: CASSPSRDSANEQFF. The J gene is TRBJ2-1, the V gene TRBV6-4; 7 bases match TRBD1. With 6 bases clipped from V and 6 bases from J, the junction kept 11 bases outside the gene matches. CDR1 is MRHNA, CDR2 SNTAGT, per germline. The CDR3 has 15 amino acids.

The genes are TRBV5-1 and TRBJ2-2; unclear D gene. V was shortened by 4 bases and J by 7 bases, with 11 bases between the two germline ends. The CDR3 has 13 amino acids. Looked up from germline, CDR1 is SGHRS and CDR2 is YFSETQ. The CDR3 loop is CASSPFISGELFF. As DNA, the CDR3 is TGCGCCAGCAGCCCCTTTATTAGCGGGGAGCTGTTTTTT.

V and J are TRBV11-3 and TRBJ2-3; the D gene is possibly TRBD1 (5 bases). V gave up 4 bases and J gave up 5 bases, with 16 bases separating them. Germline V gives CDR1 SGHNT, CDR2 YENEEA. The CDR3 extends over 15 amino acids. The CDR3 sequence is CASSSGTGQGDTQYF. The CDR3 DNA reads TGTGCCAGCAGCTCGGGTACAGGCCAGGGAGATACGCAGTATTTT.

The V gene is TRBV7-2, the J gene TRBJ1-1, with D unresolved. Trimming removed 1 base at V and 1 base at J, with 13 bases between. The germline V gene has CDR1 SGHTA and CDR2 FQGNSA. CDR3 length: 16 residues. The CDR3 reads CASSLVGSTQNTEAFF. The CDR3 region has the DNA TGTGCCAGCAGCTTAGTTGGCTCGACTCAGAACACTGAAGCTTTCTTT.

The chain couples TRBV9 to TRBJ2-7; a weak D match, TRBD2 (5 bases). Germline V gene sequence: CDR1 SGDLS, CDR2 YYNGEE. The V gene lost 0 bases and the J gene lost 6 bases, with 16 bases spanning the gap. The CDR3 is 15 residues long. As DNA, the CDR3 is TGTGCCAGCAGCGTAGGATCGGGGATAGCCTCCGAGCAGTACTTC. This codes for CASSVGSGIASEQYF.

The rearrangement uses TRBV3-1 (or the pseudogene TRBV3-2) and TRBJ2-5, with 11 nucleotides matching TRBD1. The ends lost 1 base at V and 4 bases at J; junction bases unmatched: 5. This CDR3 has 16 residues. Germline CDR1 is LGHDT and CDR2 is YNNKEL (reference sequence). CDR3 sequence: CASSQGTGGAGETQYF. For the CDR3, the DNA is TGTGCCAGCAGCCAAGGGACAGGGGGCGCGGGAGAGACCCAGTACTTC.

The chain has TRBV19 and TRBJ2-3; tentative D call: TRBD1 (5 bases). Trimming stripped 10 bases from V and 6 bases from J, with 11 bases between. Germline CDR1 reads LNHDA; CDR2 reads SQIVND (reference sequence). The CDR3 consists of 11 residues. The CDR3: CATNSGDTQYF. In DNA form, the CDR3 reads TGTGCCACCAACTCAGGGGATACGCAGTATTTT.

In this sample, this clone turned up a few times. The rearrangement joins TRBV9 to TRBJ2-3; a possible D gene is TRBD2 (5 bases). There are 11 residues in the CDR3. Germline assignment: CDR1 SGDLS and CDR2 YYNGEE. Trimming left V 4 bases short and J 5 bases short, with 5 bases between. The CDR3 DNA sequence: TGTGCCAGCAGCCGGGGAGATACGCAGTATTTT. Its translation: CASSRGDTQYF.

The chain employs TRBV27 and TRBJ2-1, with D perhaps matching TRBD1 (5 bases). V lost 1 base and J 0 bases, leaving 10 bases between the germline ends. CDR3 size: 16 residues. Germline V gene data show CDR1 as MNHEY and CDR2 as SMNVEV (reference sequence). In DNA form, the CDR3 reads TGTGCCAGCAGTTTATTAGGGCAGGGCTCCTACAATGAGCAGTTCTTC. Its protein is CASSLLGQGSYNEQFF.

A note on this clone: Other DNA sequences in this sample translate to the same CDR3. The rearrangement links TRBV3-1 (or the pseudogene TRBV3-2) to TRBJ1-1, with unresolved D. The CDR3 extends over 13 amino acids. The germline V gene has CDR1 LGHDT and CDR2 YNNKEL (reference sequence). The V end lost 1 base, the J end lost 1 base, and 4 bases lay between the germline ends. The CDR3 protein is CASSQVGNTEAFF. As DNA, the CDR3 is TGTGCCAGCAGCCAAGTGGGGAACACTGAAGCTTTCTTT.

This clone has just one count. The V gene is TRBV28, the J gene TRBJ2-5, with 12 bases matching TRBD1. The CDR3 extends over 16 amino acids. The germline V gene has CDR1 MDHEN and CDR2 SYDVKM. V lost 7 bases and J lost 11; bases outside the gene matches: 17. In DNA, the CDR3 is TGTGCCAGCAAGCAAGATCCGGGACAGGGGGCGAGGGAGCAGTACTTC. Its protein product is CASKQDPGQGAREQYF.

The chain joins TRBV6-5 to TRBJ2-7, with 7 bases that match TRBD1. Germline values: CDR1 MNHEY, CDR2 SVGAGI. The CDR3 contains 14 residues. The junction had 4 bases not matched to a gene; V was cut back by 2 bases and J by 3 bases. The CDR3 loop is CASSYGAGGYEQYF. CDR3 nucleotide sequence: TGTGCCAGCAGTTACGGGGCAGGGGGCTACGAGCAGTACTTC.

The chain couples TRBV25-1 to TRBJ2-5; possibly TRBD1 or TRBD2 for D (6 bases each). This CDR3 region has 14 residues. V lost 6 bases and J lost 2, with 13 bases in between. Germline CDR1 reads MGHDK; CDR2 reads SYGVNS. The CDR3 sequence is CASSSTGRQETQYF. As DNA, the CDR3 is TGTGCCAGCAGCTCAACAGGGAGGCAAGAGACCCAGTACTTC.

V usage is TRBV4-3 and J usage is TRBJ1-2; 7 positions match TRBD1. The CDR3 is 15 residues long. Germline values: CDR1 LGHNA, CDR2 YSLEER. After removal of 4 bases from V and 2 bases from J, the junction contained 7 bases not matched to a gene. The CDR3 region is CASSPSLGGNYGYTF. For the CDR3, the DNA is TGCGCCAGCAGCCCATCCCTAGGGGGCAACTATGGCTACACCTTC.

The V gene is TRBV12-5, the J gene TRBJ1-2, with a weak D call TRBD1 (5 bases). V lost 1 base and J 7 bases, leaving 22 bases between the germline ends. Germline-derived CDR1 and CDR2 are LGHNT and FRNRAP. The CDR3 contains 17 residues. In DNA, the CDR3 is TGTGCTAGTGGTTTGGGATCCACACAGGCTATTGTAACTGGCTACACCTTC. It yields the protein CASGLGSTQAIVTGYTF.

V usage is TRBV12-3 or TRBV12-4 and J usage is TRBJ2-3; D is unresolved. The CDR3 runs 13 residues. Between the trimmed V and J ends, which lost 0 bases and 4 bases, there was a span of 5 bases. CDR3 bases: TGTGCCAGCAGTTTAGCGGGGTCAGATACGCAGTATTTT. Translated, it gives CASSLAGSDTQYF.

The V call is TRBV6-5, the J call TRBJ1-1, with D maybe TRBD1 (6 bases). Germline CDR1 MNHEY, CDR2 SVGAGI. CDR3 length: 15 amino acids. V was clipped by 4 bases and J by 1 base, with 13 bases between them. CDR3 residues: CASSFREQGNTEAFF. DNA for the CDR3: TGTGCCAGCAGTTTCCGTGAACAGGGGAACACTGAAGCTTTCTTT.

The chain recombines TRBV6-1 with TRBJ1-5, with D hard to call. The CDR3 sequence is 15 residues long. V was shortened by 2 bases and J by 3 bases, with 11 bases between the two germline ends. The V gene's germline CDR1 is MNHNS and CDR2 SASEGT. CDR3 in DNA: TGTGCCAGCAGTGAAATGATAGCCTACAATCAGCCCCAGCATTTT. This codes for CASSEMIAYNQPQHF.

This rearrangement joins TRBV4-3 to TRBJ1-2; a possible D gene is TRBD1 (6 bases). Trimming took off 1 base at V and 0 bases at J, with 12 bases between the two ends. CDR3 length equals 16 residues. Germline V gene lookup returns CDR1 LGHNA and CDR2 YSLEER. The CDR3 DNA reads as TGCGCCAGCAGCCAAGGGGGGCGAACGACTAACTATGGCTACACCTTC. This sequence encodes CASSQGGRTTNYGYTF.

The chain carries TRBV7-2 and TRBJ2-5, with 7 nucleotides matching TRBD1. Germline loops: CDR1 SGHTA, CDR2 FQGNSA. The CDR3 extends over 16 amino acids. With 4 bases clipped from V and 4 bases from J, the junction kept 12 bases outside the gene matches. The DNA for the CDR3 is TGTGCCAGCAGCTCACCACATGAGACAGGGCGAGAGACCCAGTACTTC. The encoded protein is CASSSPHETGRETQYF.

CDR3 DNA sequence: TGCGCCAGCAGCTTGTTACTAGCGGGGGGGCGAAATACGCAGTATTTT. Amino acids: CASSLLLAGGRNTQYF. This chain uses TRBV5-1 with TRBJ2-3; 13 positions agree with TRBD2. This CDR3 has 16 residues. V was clipped by 1 base and J by 7 bases; unmatched bases: 6. The germline gives CDR1 SGHRS, CDR2 YFSETQ.